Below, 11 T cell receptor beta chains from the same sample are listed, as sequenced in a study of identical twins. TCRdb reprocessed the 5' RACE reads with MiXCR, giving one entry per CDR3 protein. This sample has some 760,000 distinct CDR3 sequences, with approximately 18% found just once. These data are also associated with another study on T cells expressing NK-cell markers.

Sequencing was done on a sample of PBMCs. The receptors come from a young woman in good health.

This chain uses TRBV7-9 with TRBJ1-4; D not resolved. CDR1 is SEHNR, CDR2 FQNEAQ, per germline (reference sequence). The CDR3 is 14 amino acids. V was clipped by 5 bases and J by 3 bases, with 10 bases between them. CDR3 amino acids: CASSETGPNEKLFF. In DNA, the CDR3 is TGTGCCAGCAGCGAGACGGGCCCTAATGAAAAACTGTTTTTT.

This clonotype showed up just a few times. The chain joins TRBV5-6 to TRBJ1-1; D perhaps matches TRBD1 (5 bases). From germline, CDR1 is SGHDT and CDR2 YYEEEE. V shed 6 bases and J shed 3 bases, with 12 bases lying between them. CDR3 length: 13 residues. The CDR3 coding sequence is TGTGCCAGCACCGACGGGGGGTACACTGAAGCTTTCTTT. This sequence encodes CASTDGGYTEAFF.

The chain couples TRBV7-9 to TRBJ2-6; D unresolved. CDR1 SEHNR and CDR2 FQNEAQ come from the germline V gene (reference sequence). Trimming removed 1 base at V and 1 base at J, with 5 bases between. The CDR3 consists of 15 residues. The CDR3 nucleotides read TGTGCCAGCAGCTTAGAACCGTCTGGGGCCAACGTCCTGACTTTC. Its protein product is CASSLEPSGANVLTF.

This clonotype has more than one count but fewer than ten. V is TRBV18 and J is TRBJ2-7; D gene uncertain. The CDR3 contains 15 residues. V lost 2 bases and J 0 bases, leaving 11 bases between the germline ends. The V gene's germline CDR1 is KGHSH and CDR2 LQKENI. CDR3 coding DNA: TGTGCCAGCTCACCAGGTGCACAGTCCTCCTACGAGCAGTACTTC. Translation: CASSPGAQSSYEQYF.

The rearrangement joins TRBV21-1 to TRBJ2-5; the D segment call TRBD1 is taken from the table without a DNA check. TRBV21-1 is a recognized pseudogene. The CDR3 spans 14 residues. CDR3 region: CASSKDPGGETQYF. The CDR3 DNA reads TGTGCCAGCAGCAAAGATCCAGGGGGGGAGACCCAGTACTTC.

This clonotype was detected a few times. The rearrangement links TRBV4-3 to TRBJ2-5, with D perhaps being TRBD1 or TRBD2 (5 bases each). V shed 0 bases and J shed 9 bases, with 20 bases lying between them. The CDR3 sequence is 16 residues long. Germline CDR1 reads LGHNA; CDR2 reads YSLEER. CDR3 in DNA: TGCGCCAGCAGCCAAGAATCCGGGACGGTGGCTGGGGCCCAGTACTTC. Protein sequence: CASSQESGTVAGAQYF.

This CDR3 is CASRRGRTDTQYF. The CDR3, as DNA: TGTGCCAGCAGACGGGGGCGCACAGATACGCAGTATTTT. This chain joins TRBV7-8 and TRBJ2-3; D might be TRBD1 or TRBD2, each matching 6 bases. Trimming removed 6 bases at V and 1 base at J, with 8 bases between. CDR1 and CDR2 from the germline V gene are SGHVS and FQNEAQ. This CDR3 comprises 13 residues.

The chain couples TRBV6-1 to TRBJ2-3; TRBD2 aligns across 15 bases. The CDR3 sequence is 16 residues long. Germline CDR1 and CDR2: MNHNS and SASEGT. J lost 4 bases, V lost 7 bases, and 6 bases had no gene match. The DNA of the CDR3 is TGTGCCAGCATCCGGACTAGCGGGGGGGGAGCAGATACGCAGTATTTT. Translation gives CASIRTSGGGADTQYF.

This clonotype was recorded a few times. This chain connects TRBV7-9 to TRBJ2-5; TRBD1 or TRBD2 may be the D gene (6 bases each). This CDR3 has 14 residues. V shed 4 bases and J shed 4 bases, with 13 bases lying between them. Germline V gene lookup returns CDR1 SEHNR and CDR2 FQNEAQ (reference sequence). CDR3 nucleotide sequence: TGTGCCAGCAGCTGGGGGGCGGGGCGAGAGACCCAGTACTTC. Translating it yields CASSWGAGRETQYF.

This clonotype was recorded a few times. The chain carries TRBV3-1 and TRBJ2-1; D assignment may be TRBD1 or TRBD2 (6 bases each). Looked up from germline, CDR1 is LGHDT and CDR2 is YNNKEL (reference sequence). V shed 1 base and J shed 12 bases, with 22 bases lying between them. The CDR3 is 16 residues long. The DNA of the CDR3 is TGTGCCAGCAGCCAAGGCCGCCCTAGGGGGGCCTCGCTGCAGTTCTTC. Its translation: CASSQGRPRGASLQFF.

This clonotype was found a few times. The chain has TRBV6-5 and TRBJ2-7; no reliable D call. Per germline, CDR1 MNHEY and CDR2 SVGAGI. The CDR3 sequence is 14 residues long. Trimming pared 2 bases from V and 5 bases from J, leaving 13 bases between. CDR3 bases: TGTGCCAGCAGTTACAGTCCTCTGCAGAACGAGCAGTACTTC. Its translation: CASSYSPLQNEQYF.